These 23 T cell receptor beta chains came from one sample sequenced in a study of regulatory T cells in long-lasting Graves disease. Time point here: newly diagnosed GD, antithyroid drugs for less than 3 months. Preparation of the TCR library used RNA extracted from PBMCs. CDR3 regions were amplified by Arm-PCR using iRepertoire HTBI primers to build TCR beta libraries. TCRdb analysed the multiplex PCR reads with MiXCR anew, one entry per CDR3 protein. The table shows roughly 500,000 distinct CDR3 sequences, with approximately 12% occurring only once. The data were also submitted as part of a second study, on T cells in Graves' hyperthyroidism and ophthalmopathy.

The source material was peripheral blood mononuclear cells (PBMCs), sampled at new diagnosis, from a patient treated with antithyroid drugs. Source of these receptors: a woman in her thirties with Graves disease.

This clonotype was recorded many times. This chain joins TRBV3-1 and TRBJ1-5; tentatively, D is TRBD1 (6 bases). This CDR3 comprises 13 residues. Germline CDR1 reads LGHDT; CDR2 reads YNNKEL (reference sequence). The V and J ends lost 4 bases and 7 bases respectively, with 11 bases between them. The CDR3 nucleotides are TGTGCCAGCAGCCCGACAGGCGAACAGCCCCAGCATTTT. It is translated as CASSPTGEQPQHF.

This clonotype was seen many times. This sequence joins TRBV11-2 and TRBJ2-7; maybe TRBD1 (5 bases). Looked up from germline, CDR1 is SGHAT and CDR2 is FQNNGV. With 0 bases removed from V and 0 bases from J, the gap between germline ends came to 12 bases. CDR3 length: 16 residues. The CDR3, as DNA: TGTGCCAGCAGCTTAGAAGTGGGGCCTGCCTCCTACGAGCAGTACTTC. As protein: CASSLEVGPASYEQYF.

This clonotype was seen repeatedly, ten times or more. The CDR3 reads CASSLWTGDGYTF. The CDR3 DNA sequence: TGCGCCAGCAGCTTGTGGACAGGGGATGGCTACACCTTC. This chain links TRBV5-1 with TRBJ1-2, with 9 bases matching TRBD1. Germline V gives CDR1 SGHRS, CDR2 YFSETQ. This CDR3 region has 13 residues. The J segment lost 6 bases and the V segment lost 1 base, leaving 1 base of the junction unmatched.

As regards this clonotype: This may come from a read error, since a much larger clone is one base off. The chain links TRBV28 to TRBJ2-3, with D perhaps matching TRBD2 (6 bases). The CDR3 has 16 residues. Trimming took off 6 bases at V and 4 bases at J, with 20 bases between the two ends. Germline-derived CDR1 and CDR2 are MDHEN and SYDVKM. CDR3 bases: TGTGCCAGCAGCTCCCTTACGGGAGACGGCGCAGATACGCAGTATTTT. Translation: CASSSLTGDGADTQYF.

Details on this clonotype: With a far larger clone one base away, a read error is the likely cause. V gene TRBV11-2 combines with J gene TRBJ2-1, with D perhaps assigned TRBD1 or TRBD2 (6 bases each). The DNA end lines up better with TRBJ2-5; the J call may be wrong. This CDR3 has 13 amino acids. Per germline, CDR1 SGHAT and CDR2 FQNNGV. CDR3 in DNA: TGTGCCAGCCGCCGTTCGGGGGCTGAGACCCAGTACTTC. This gives the protein CASRRSGAETQYF.

The chain joins TRBV7-9 to TRBJ1-3; 8 bases line up with TRBD1. The CDR3 runs 15 residues. With 3 bases clipped from V and 4 bases from J, the junction kept 5 bases outside the gene matches. Germline V gene sequence: CDR1 SEHNR, CDR2 FQNEAQ (reference sequence). The CDR3 bases are TGTGCCAGCAGCTTGACAGGGGTCACAGGAAACACCATATATTTT. It translates to CASSLTGVTGNTIYF.

The sample holds many counts of this clonotype. The V and J genes are TRBV18 and TRBJ2-3; D call uncertain. The CDR3 spans 13 residues. V dropped 5 bases and J dropped 4 bases, with 10 bases sitting between them. Germline V gene sequence: CDR1 KGHSH, CDR2 LQKENI. The CDR3 loop reads CASSSYGPDTQYF. CDR3 bases: TGTGCCAGCTCATCCTACGGACCAGATACGCAGTATTTT.

This clonotype was detected a few times. The V and J genes are TRBV7-9 and TRBJ2-1; TRBD2 matches 12 bases. Germline loops: CDR1 SEHNR, CDR2 FQNEAQ (reference sequence). The CDR3 has 13 amino acids. V lost 7 bases and J lost 15; bases outside the gene matches: 10. CDR3 amino acids: CASTRLAGVSAFF. As DNA, the CDR3 is TGTGCCAGCACCAGACTAGCGGGAGTCTCCGCGTTCTTC.

This clonotype was seen at least ten times. The CDR3 region has the DNA TGTGCCAGCAGCTTAGTCGGTGGGGAAGAGACCCAGTACTTC. It translates to CASSLVGGEETQYF. The chain carries TRBV7-2 and TRBJ2-5; D is ambiguous. The germline V and J ends were trimmed by 1 base and 3 bases, with 9 bases remaining between them. Per germline, CDR1 SGHTA and CDR2 FQGNSA. The CDR3 consists of 14 residues.

This clonotype has a handful of counts. The chain has TRBV12-3 or TRBV12-4 and TRBJ2-1; 7 bases are shared with TRBD2. Germline trimming cut 1 base from V and 8 bases from J; bases unmatched to any gene: 2. The CDR3 totals 13 residues. The CDR3 region is CASSLDSGYEQFF. In DNA form, the CDR3 reads TGTGCCAGCAGTTTAGATAGCGGGTATGAGCAGTTCTTC.

In the case of this clonotype: A much larger clone differs from this one at a single base, so this may be a read error. The CDR3 loop reads CASSFGGGTSGHEQYF. The CDR3 DNA reads TGTGCCAGCAGTTTTGGGGGAGGGACTAGCGGCCACGAGCAGTACTTC. V gene TRBV28 combines with J gene TRBJ2-7; TRBD2 aligns across 11 bases. The V gene's germline CDR1 is MDHEN and CDR2 SYDVKM. With V trimmed by 3 bases and J by 5 bases, 9 bases remained unmatched. The CDR3 length is 16 residues.

Here the CDR3 DNA reads TGCGCCAGCGCCCCCGGGGGTTCCTACGAGCAGTACTTC. Translating gives CASAPGGSYEQYF. This rearrangement joins TRBV5-1 to TRBJ2-7, with a tentative D call TRBD2 (6 bases). Trimming left V 7 bases short and J 1 base short, with 12 bases between. CDR1 is SGHRS and CDR2 is YFSETQ in the germline V gene. This CDR3 comprises 13 residues.

For this clonotype: This sequence is one base from a far larger clone and is likely a read error. In this CDR3 the conserved last residue, phenylalanine or tryptophan, is missing, so a read error is likely. This chain uses TRBV6-8 with TRBJ2-3; 11 bases align to TRBD2. Germline V CDR1 and CDR2: MNHGY, SAAAGT. V was clipped by 6 bases and J by 0 bases; unmatched bases: 8. The CDR3 runs to 17 residues. The CDR3 nucleotides read TGTGCCAGCAGACTCTTGACTAGCGGGATTAGCACAGATACGCAGTATCTT. As protein: CASRLLTSGISTDTQYL.

The chain couples TRBV20-1 to TRBJ1-1; no clear D gene. V was trimmed by 0 bases and J by 0 bases, leaving 8 bases between them. CDR3 size: 14 residues. The V gene's germline CDR1 is DFQATT and CDR2 SNEGSKA (reference sequence). CDR3 nucleotides: TGCAGTGCTAGAGAGGGCATCATGAACACTGAAGCTTTCTTT. It translates to CSAREGIMNTEAFF.

This clonotype was found many times. This chain links TRBV2 with TRBJ2-1, with TRBD2 identical over 10 bases. This CDR3 has 15 amino acids. V dropped 5 bases and J dropped 3; count of bases not matched to a gene: 4. CDR1 and CDR2 (germline): SNHLY, FYNNEI. CDR3 coding DNA: TGTGCCAGCAGTCAACTAGCGGGGAGCTACAATGAGCAGTTCTTC. Encoded protein: CASSQLAGSYNEQFF.

This clonotype was counted ten times or more. This chain connects TRBV24-1 to TRBJ2-2; tentatively, D is TRBD1 (5 bases). The CDR3 is 15 amino acids. Germline V gene lookup returns CDR1 KGHDR and CDR2 SFDVKD. V gave up 3 bases and J gave up 6 bases, with 13 bases separating them. CDR3 protein: CATSDALRGSGELFF. The CDR3 DNA follows: TGTGCCACCAGTGATGCCCTTAGGGGCTCCGGGGAGCTGTTTTTT.

The chain is built from TRBV10-3 and TRBJ2-3; 10 nucleotides line up with TRBD2. This CDR3 spans 16 amino acids. The germline V gene has CDR1 ENHRY and CDR2 SYGVKD. V lost 4 bases, J lost 5 bases, and 9 bases stayed unmatched. This CDR3 reads CAISGGASGSVDTQYF. The CDR3 nucleotides read TGTGCCATCAGTGGCGGGGCTAGCGGGAGTGTAGATACGCAGTATTTT.

The table lists this clonotype with many counts. The chain links TRBV20-1 to TRBJ1-2, with D maybe TRBD1 (6 bases). Germline values: CDR1 DFQATT, CDR2 SNEGSKA (reference sequence). This CDR3 contains 16 residues. The CDR3 DNA reads as TGCAGCGCGTCGGACAGATTCCCCTTTACAATCTATGGCTACACCTTC. Protein: CSASDRFPFTIYGYTF.

This clonotype came up many times. In DNA form, the CDR3 reads TGTGCCAGCAGTCGGGACAGCGTGAATGAGCAGTTCTTC. This gives the protein CASSRDSVNEQFF. The gene calls are TRBV2 and TRBJ2-1; 7 bases fit TRBD1. V was clipped by 5 bases and J by 7 bases; unmatched bases: 5. Germline V gene data show CDR1 as SNHLY and CDR2 as FYNNEI. CDR3 size: 13 residues.

This clonotype was seen only a few times. The chain employs TRBV19 and TRBJ1-3; D gene uncertain. CDR1 is LNHDA, CDR2 SQIVND, per germline (reference sequence). The CDR3 contains 14 residues. The ends were cut back, 1 base at V and 5 bases at J, with 9 bases in the middle. CDR3 amino acids: CASSIARSRNTIYF. DNA for the CDR3: TGTGCCAGTAGTATAGCTCGGAGCAGAAACACCATATATTTT.

This clonotype has just a few counts. The DNA of the CDR3 is TGCGCCAGCAGCTTAGGGGACAGTCCCCGGCTGGGTGGGGCCAACGTCCTGACTTTC. Translation: CASSLGDSPRLGGANVLTF. The chain uses TRBV5-1 and TRBJ2-6, with 7 bases fitting TRBD1. The CDR3 spans 19 residues. Germline loops: CDR1 SGHRS, CDR2 YFSETQ. J lost 3 bases, V lost 2 bases, and 14 bases had no gene match.

This clonotype was seen at least ten times. This rearrangement joins TRBV29-1 to TRBJ2-7; 8 nucleotides match TRBD2. Germline values: CDR1 SQVTM, CDR2 ANQGSEA. CDR3 length: 13 amino acids. J lost 4 bases, V lost 3 bases, and 5 bases had no gene match. CDR3 region: CSVDLTGGYEQYF. DNA of the CDR3: TGCAGCGTTGATTTAACGGGAGGGTACGAGCAGTACTTC.

This clonotype was detected ten times or more. CDR3 sequence reads: CASILSRETYTGELFF. The CDR3, as DNA: TGTGCCAGCATTCTCTCCCGGGAAACTTACACCGGGGAGCTGTTTTTT. V gene TRBV11-3 combines with J gene TRBJ2-2; a possible D gene is TRBD2 (5 bases). Germline values: CDR1 SGHNT, CDR2 YENEEA. This CDR3 comprises 16 residues. The V and J ends lost 7 bases and 3 bases respectively, with 18 bases between them. The full variable domain, completed using reference TRBV11-3 and TRBJ2-2, is EAGVVQSPRYKIIEKKQPVAFWCNPISGHNTLYWYLQNLGQGPELLIRYENEEAVDDSQLPKDRFSAERLKGVDSTLKIQPAELGDSAVYLCASILSRETYTGELFFGEGSRLTVL.